One sample yielded the 22 T cell receptor beta chains listed below, sequenced in a study of cytomegalovirus exposure and HLA in healthy donors. Primers for the PCR totalled 60 Vbeta and 13 Jbeta. Only in-frame clones appear in the TCRdb table, and some are missing; sequencing was by immunoSEQ multiplex PCR. The sample holds around 150,000 clones, about 80% seen once. The sequencing sample was made of PBMCs. These receptors were collected from a man between 35 and 55 years old in good health and CMV-seropositive.

This chain's CDR3 is CASSQGWETQYF. Here the CDR3 DNA reads TGTGCCAGTAGCCAGGGGTGGGAGACCCAGTACTTC. This chain joins TRBV19 and TRBJ2-5; possible D gene TRBD1, 6 bases. The V and J ends lost 6 bases and 5 bases respectively, with 10 bases between them. CDR3 length equals 12 residues. CDR1 and CDR2 (germline): LNHDA, SQIVND (reference sequence).

The V gene is TRBV9, the J gene TRBJ1-5; D remains ambiguous. V was pared by 0 bases and J by 4 bases, with 8 bases between. Germline loops: CDR1 SGDLS, CDR2 YYNGEE. This CDR3 is 14 amino acids long. The CDR3 region is CASSVGLMNQPQHF. CDR3 DNA: TGTGCCAGCAGCGTAGGGCTGATGAATCAGCCCCAGCATTTT.

The J gene is TRBJ1-4, the V gene TRBV10-3; 9 positions match TRBD1. The junction had 10 bases not matched to a gene; V was cut back by 3 bases and J by 8 bases. Germline V gene lookup returns CDR1 ENHRY and CDR2 SYGVKD. The CDR3 runs 16 residues. The CDR3: CAISDPMGQGWEKLFF. The CDR3 DNA reads TGTGCCATCAGTGACCCTATGGGACAGGGTTGGGAAAAACTGTTTTTT.

The chain recombines TRBV28 with TRBJ1-3, with a tentative D call TRBD1 (6 bases). The V and J ends lost 2 bases and 0 bases respectively, with 11 bases between them. The length of the CDR3 is 16 residues. From germline, CDR1 is MDHEN and CDR2 SYDVKM. DNA for the CDR3: TGTGCCAGCAGTTTACTGGACAGCGTCTCTGGAAACACCATATATTTT. This gives the protein CASSLLDSVSGNTIYF.

This clone was found a few times. At the DNA level, this CDR3 is encoded by other sequences in the same sample as well. The chain uses TRBV6-5 and TRBJ1-1; D ambiguous. V was cut by 2 bases and J by 1 base, with 5 bases left in between. The germline V gene encodes CDR1 MNHEY and CDR2 SVGAGI. The CDR3 sequence is 13 residues long. The CDR3 loop reads CASSYGQNTEAFF. CDR3 coding DNA: TGTGCCAGCAGTTACGGGCAGAACACTGAAGCTTTCTTT.

The chain links TRBV6-1 to TRBJ2-7, with 9 bases identical to TRBD1. The CDR3 has 14 amino acids. V was pared by 4 bases and J by 3 bases, with 4 bases of the junction left unmatched. Germline V gene sequence: CDR1 MNHNS, CDR2 SASEGT. CDR3 nucleotide sequence: TGTGCCAGCAGTGCCCGGGACAGGGTCTACGAGCAGTACTTC. This codes for CASSARDRVYEQYF.

The rearrangement uses TRBV10-1 and TRBJ2-3; 7 bases agree with TRBD1. V shed 5 bases, J shed 2 bases, and the junction held 4 bases outside the gene matches. Germline-derived CDR1 and CDR2 are WNHNN and SYGVQD (reference sequence). CDR3 length: 14 residues. CDR3 nucleotide sequence: TGCGCCAGCAGTTCGGGACAGCACACAGATACGCAGTATTTT. Translated, it gives CASSSGQHTDTQYF.

The gene calls are TRBV4-2 and TRBJ2-5; 15 bases agree with TRBD2. Germline V CDR1 and CDR2: LGHNA, YNFKEQ. The CDR3 runs 17 residues. Losses at the gene ends were 5 bases for V and 3 bases for J; bases not matched to a gene: 7. CDR3 protein: CASSSRTSGRAKETQYF. As DNA, the CDR3 is TGTGCCAGCAGCTCCCGGACTAGCGGGAGGGCCAAAGAGACCCAGTACTTC.

This chain joins TRBV2 and TRBJ2-5; TRBD1 matches at 7 bases. CDR3 length: 13 residues. Germline V gene data show CDR1 as SNHLY and CDR2 as FYNNEI. V gave up 5 bases and J gave up 1 base; unmatched junction bases: 1. The CDR3 loop is CASSRTGQETQYF. Written as DNA, the CDR3 is TGTGCCAGCAGTCGGACAGGCCAAGAGACCCAGTACTTC.

The rearrangement uses TRBV9 and TRBJ2-7, with 10 bases matching TRBD1. The germline V gene encodes CDR1 SGDLS and CDR2 YYNGEE. The CDR3 length is 15 residues. Trimming removed 3 bases from V and 6 bases from J; junction bases left unmatched: 9. CDR3 sequence reads: CASSATPGTGAEQYF. The CDR3 DNA reads as TGTGCCAGCAGCGCCACCCCAGGGACAGGGGCCGAGCAGTACTTC. Using reference TRBV9 and TRBJ2-7 for the parts outside the CDR3, the full variable domain is DSGVTQTPKHLITATGQRVTLRCSPRSGDLSVYWYQQSLDQGLQFLIQYYNGEERAKGNILERFSAQQFPDLHSELNLSSLELGDSALYFCASSATPGTGAEQYFGPGTRLTVT.

The chain is built from TRBV27 and TRBJ2-1; 9 bases are shared with TRBD2. CDR1 and CDR2 from the germline V gene are MNHEY and SMNVEV (reference sequence). Trimming removed 6 bases from V and 4 bases from J; junction bases left unmatched: 16. The CDR3 extends over 18 amino acids. The CDR3, as DNA: TGTGCCAGCAGCGAACAGCTAGCGGGACCCAGGGGTTACAATGAGCAGTTCTTC. Translating it yields CASSEQLAGPRGYNEQFF.

The chain employs TRBV5-6 and TRBJ1-5, with 12 bases lining up with TRBD1. The CDR3 covers 17 residues. CDR1 and CDR2 (germline): SGHDT, YYEEEE. J was trimmed by 2 bases and V by 1 base; bases with no gene match: 4. The CDR3 nucleotides are TGTGCCAGCAGCTTGTCGGGACAGGGGGCTGGCAATCAGCCCCAGCATTTT. Amino acids: CASSLSGQGAGNQPQHF.

V gene TRBV2 combines with J gene TRBJ2-5; 7 positions match TRBD2. The CDR3 sequence is 13 residues long. Germline V lookup: CDR1 SNHLY, CDR2 FYNNEI. V was clipped by 5 bases and J by 4 bases; unmatched bases: 4. In nucleotides, the CDR3 is TGTGCCAGCAGTCGGGACTATCGAGAGACCCAGTACTTC. Its translation is CASSRDYRETQYF.

The CDR3 nucleotides read TGTGCCAGCTCACTCGGGACAGGGACGATTGAAGCTTTCTTT. This sequence encodes CASSLGTGTIEAFF. The chain links TRBV18 to TRBJ1-1; 9 nucleotides agree with TRBD1. CDR1 and CDR2 from the germline V gene are KGHSH and LQKENI. Germline trimming cut 4 bases from V and 7 bases from J; bases unmatched to any gene: 7. This CDR3 is built from 14 residues. Together with reference TRBV18 and TRBJ1-1, the CDR3 gives the full variable domain: NAGVMQNPRHLVRRRGQEARLRCSPMKGHSHVYWYRQLPEEGLKFMVYLQKENIIDESGMPKERFSAEFPKEGPSILRIQQVVRGDSAAYFCASSLGTGTIEAFFGQGTRLTVV.

The rearrangement links TRBV15 to TRBJ2-2; 7 bases map to TRBD2. Unmatched junction bases numbered 4, after V lost 8 bases and J lost 1 base. CDR1 LNHNV and CDR2 YYDKDF come from the germline V gene (reference sequence). This CDR3 is 14 amino acids long. In DNA, the CDR3 is TGTGCCACCGGGCGGGAGAAGAACACCGGGGAGCTGTTTTTT. Its protein is CATGREKNTGELFF. Combining the CDR3 with reference TRBV15 and TRBJ2-2 gives the whole variable domain DAMVIQNPRYQVTQFGKPVTLSCSQTLNHNVMYWYQQKSSQAPKLLFHYYDKDFNNEADTPDNFQSRRPNTSFCFLDIRSPGLGDTAMYLCATGREKNTGELFFGEGSRLTVL.

CDR3 region: CASRQGQGAWEKLFF. The CDR3 DNA reads TGTGCCAGCAGGCAAGGACAGGGGGCATGGGAAAAACTGTTTTTT. The chain employs TRBV2 and TRBJ1-4; 11 bases match TRBD1. In germline, CDR1 is SNHLY, CDR2 FYNNEI. The CDR3 is made up of 15 amino acids. V gave up 6 bases and J gave up 8 bases; unmatched junction bases: 8.

The chain joins TRBV7-9 to TRBJ1-1; TRBD1 is a possible D gene (6 bases). CDR3 length: 12 residues. Germline CDR1 and CDR2: SEHNR and FQNEAQ (reference sequence). Deletions cut 5 bases from V and 6 bases from J, with 10 bases between. For the CDR3, the DNA is TGTGCCAGCAGCCAGACAGGTGCTGAAGCTTTCTTT. Translating it yields CASSQTGAEAFF.

The V call is TRBV11-1, the J call TRBJ1-6; tentatively, D is TRBD1 (5 bases). V lost 1 base and J lost 7, with 5 bases in between. CDR1 SGHAT and CDR2 FQDESV come from the germline V gene (reference sequence). The CDR3 contains 13 residues. Here the CDR3 reads CASSLGQNSPLHF. The CDR3 nucleotides are TGTGCCAGCAGCTTAGGACAGAATTCACCCCTCCACTTT.

This rearrangement joins TRBV9 to TRBJ2-1; 9 bases line up with TRBD1. The CDR3 runs to 15 residues. Germline values: CDR1 SGDLS, CDR2 YYNGEE. V was clipped by 4 bases and J by 4 bases; unmatched bases: 6. CDR3: CASSPPDRGYNEQFF. The CDR3 nucleotides are TGTGCCAGCAGCCCTCCGGACAGGGGATACAATGAGCAGTTCTTC.

This rearrangement joins TRBV15 to TRBJ1-6; no clear D. Trimming shortened V by 0 bases and J by 7 bases, and 10 bases separated the two germline ends. Germline lookup yields CDR1 LNHNV and CDR2 YYDKDF (reference sequence). The CDR3 has 15 amino acids. This CDR3 reads CATSRERVGNSPLHF. DNA for the CDR3: TGTGCCACCAGCAGAGAACGGGTTGGAAATTCACCCCTCCACTTT. Full variable domain (outside the CDR3, taken from reference TRBV15 and TRBJ1-6): DAMVIQNPRYQVTQFGKPVTLSCSQTLNHNVMYWYQQKSSQAPKLLFHYYDKDFNNEADTPDNFQSRRPNTSFCFLDIRSPGLGDTAMYLCATSRERVGNSPLHFGNGTRLTVT.

J is TRBJ1-1 and V is TRBV9, with a possible D match to TRBD1 (6 bases). Germline values: CDR1 SGDLS, CDR2 YYNGEE. Trimming stripped 3 bases from V and 6 bases from J, with 21 bases between. This CDR3 region has 16 residues. In nucleotides, the CDR3 is TGTGCCAGCAGCGCCCACAGGGTTCTCTCTACCGCTGAAGCTTTCTTT. Amino acids: CASSAHRVLSTAEAFF.

This clone has just a few counts. The rearrangement links TRBV25-1 to TRBJ1-5, with 10 bases identical to TRBD1. Germline CDR1 is MGHDK and CDR2 is SYGVNS. This CDR3 is 14 amino acids long. V shed 8 bases, J shed 5 bases, and the junction held 6 bases outside the gene matches. As DNA, the CDR3 is TGTGCCAGCCAAGACAGGGGGCAGGATCAGCCCCAGCATTTT. Protein: CASQDRGQDQPQHF.